The text below deals with one T cell receptor (beta chain). This entry comes from a study of T cells after somatic rescue of genetic block. Sequencing used immunoSEQ multiplex PCR; TCRdb keeps in-frame clones, though not all of them. The table has approximately 71,000 clones, 85% to 95% seen once. The CDR3 spans 12 residues. The germline V gene has CDR1 SGHVS and CDR2 FNYEAQ. V gave up 3 bases and J gave up 2 bases, with 5 bases separating them. Specimen: peripheral blood mononuclear cells (PBMCs). This chain links TRBV7-6 with TRBJ2-7; unclear D gene. The TCR originated in a man in his forties or fifties. The DNA for the CDR3 is TGTGCCAGCAGCTTGGGCACCTACGAGCAGTACTTC. This gives the protein CASSLGTYEQYF.